This T cell receptor (beta chain) was captured by sequencing in a study of metastatic and nonmetastatic thyroid tumors. This clone was observed a few times. A much bigger clone sits one base away, suggesting this may be a read error. Trimming removed 4 bases at V and 7 bases at J, with 13 bases between. The CDR3 extends over 14 amino acids. CDR1 is LNHDA, CDR2 SQIVND, per germline (reference sequence). Not a single patient had been given any form of treatment at any point before undergoing thyroid surgery. As processed by the authors: CDR3 differences across clinicopathological groups were used to build a distant-metastasis classifier for papillary thyroid cancer. TCRdb used MiXCR to call clones anew from the PCR reads. The V and J calls come from TCRdb's annotation, not from the publication. Among 19,000 or so clones listed, roughly a quarter were seen once.

What was sequenced was tumor tissue. The chain recombines TRBV19 with TRBJ2-2; D ambiguous. This receptor was obtained from a female donor with papillary thyroid cancer or a benign thyroid nodule (not recorded which). Some clones in this sample may be carry-over from other donors' samples. CDR3 loop: CASSRERYNGELFF. The CDR3 DNA is TGTGCCAGTAGTAGGGAAAGGTACAACGGGGAGCTGTTTTTT.